One sample yielded the 21 T cell receptor beta chains listed below, sequenced in a study of blood T cell repertoires in COVID-19. Using immunoSEQ multiplex PCR, the repertoire was profiled, and TCRdb retains in-frame clones only, with some absent. The table includes roughly 200,000 clones, 80% to 90% detected once. Sequencing input: peripheral blood. The receptors were gathered from a man aged 55 to 70 with acute or convalescent COVID-19.

V is TRBV30 and J is TRBJ1-6, with 7 bases aligning to TRBD1. This CDR3 has 14 residues. Germline-derived CDR1 and CDR2 are GTSNPN and SVGIG (reference sequence). J was trimmed by 7 bases and V by 1 base; bases with no gene match: 4. This CDR3 reads CAWSEGTVNSPLHF. DNA for the CDR3: TGTGCCTGGAGTGAAGGGACAGTGAATTCACCCCTCCACTTT.

The chain carries TRBV5-1 and TRBJ2-2, with 15 positions matching TRBD2. The CDR3 spans 16 residues. Germline V lookup: CDR1 SGHRS, CDR2 YFSETQ. With V trimmed by 3 bases and J by 7 bases, 4 bases remained unmatched. CDR3 sequence reads: CASSSGLAGGSGELFF. In DNA, the CDR3 is TGCGCCAGCAGCTCGGGACTAGCGGGAGGAAGCGGGGAGCTGTTTTTT.

This clone was recorded a few times. The chain combines TRBV28 with TRBJ1-5; 9 nucleotides match TRBD1. The V gene end was trimmed by 4 bases and the J gene end by 0 bases; junction bases not matched to a gene: 13. The CDR3 extends over 19 amino acids. Germline-derived CDR1 and CDR2 are MDHEN and SYDVKM. The chain's CDR3 is CASSSPWDRVSYSNQPQHF. In DNA form, the CDR3 reads TGTGCCAGCAGTTCTCCATGGGACAGGGTTTCATATAGCAATCAGCCCCAGCATTTT.

This clone showed up just once. The gene calls are TRBV29-1 and TRBJ2-1, with a weak D call TRBD2 (6 bases). Deletions cut 3 bases from V and 6 bases from J, with 9 bases between. The CDR3 covers 12 residues. CDR1 is SQVTM, CDR2 ANQGSEA, per germline. CDR3 nucleotides: TGCAGCGTTGAGGGGGACTTCAATGAGCAGTTCTTC. Its protein product is CSVEGDFNEQFF.

V and J are TRBV12-3 or TRBV12-4 and TRBJ1-1, with D possibly TRBD1 on 5 matching bases. V was pared by 4 bases and J by 1 base, with 7 bases between. CDR3 length: 13 residues. This CDR3 is CASSSQGNTEAFF. The CDR3, as DNA: TGTGCCAGCAGTTCTCAGGGGAACACTGAAGCTTTCTTT.

This sequence joins TRBV28 and TRBJ2-1, with 7 bases lining up with TRBD1. There are 17 residues in the CDR3. The germline V gene encodes CDR1 MDHEN and CDR2 SYDVKM. After removal of 4 bases from V and 0 bases from J, the junction contained 9 bases not matched to a gene. The CDR3, as DNA: TGTGCCAGCAGTTCTTTGTCCACAGGGGCCTCCTACAATGAGCAGTTCTTC. Translating gives CASSSLSTGASYNEQFF.

The rearrangement joins TRBV28 to TRBJ1-1; D possibly corresponds to TRBD1 (6 bases). This CDR3 contains 14 residues. V was pared by 6 bases and J by 6 bases, with 17 bases between. Germline CDR1 MDHEN, CDR2 SYDVKM. The CDR3 DNA reads TGTGCCAGCAGGCTGGCGGGGGGCCGATCTGAAGCTTTCTTT. Protein: CASRLAGGRSEAFF.

This clone came up a few times. CDR3: CSSSLEETQYF. Written as DNA, the CDR3 is TGCAGCTCCAGTCTAGAGGAGACCCAGTACTTC. The chain combines TRBV29-1 with TRBJ2-5; D unresolved. The V and J ends lost 8 bases and 5 bases respectively, with 12 bases between them. The germline V gene encodes CDR1 SQVTM and CDR2 ANQGSEA. This CDR3 has 11 amino acids.

This rearrangement joins TRBV7-3 to TRBJ2-3; TRBD1 might be the D (6 bases). This CDR3 region has 15 residues. The germline V and J ends were trimmed by 5 bases and 4 bases, with 16 bases remaining between them. The V gene's germline CDR1 is SGHTA and CDR2 FQGTGA. The CDR3 nucleotides read TGTGCCAGCAGCGACAGGAGCCCGTTGGCAGATACGCAGTATTTT. It specifies CASSDRSPLADTQYF.

J is TRBJ1-5 and V is TRBV20-1; tentatively, D is TRBD1 (5 bases). Looked up from germline, CDR1 is DFQATT and CDR2 is SNEGSKA (reference sequence). The CDR3 sequence is 13 residues long. V was shortened by 3 bases and J by 3 bases, with 9 bases between the two germline ends. CDR3 DNA sequence: TGCAGTGCTAGTCAGGGTACCAATCAGCCCCAGCATTTT. This codes for CSASQGTNQPQHF.

This chain links TRBV6-1 with TRBJ2-3; 12 bases match TRBD2. From germline, CDR1 is MNHNS and CDR2 SASEGT. The trim removed 2 bases at V and 5 bases at J, leaving 2 bases unmatched. The CDR3 totals 15 residues. CDR3: CASSERLAGVDTQYF. CDR3 DNA: TGTGCCAGCAGTGAAAGACTAGCGGGAGTAGATACGCAGTATTTT.

The CDR3 nucleotides read TGCGCCAGCAGCCCAGTAGCGGAGCCTTTCACAGATACGCAGTATTTT. This codes for CASSPVAEPFTDTQYF. The rearrangement uses TRBV5-1 and TRBJ2-3, with D possibly being TRBD2 (6 bases). The germline V gene has CDR1 SGHRS and CDR2 YFSETQ. The CDR3 contains 16 residues. V was cut by 4 bases and J by 2 bases, with 17 bases left in between.

This chain uses TRBV28 with TRBJ2-1, with a possible D match to TRBD1 (5 bases). Trimming cost V 2 bases and J 2 bases, with 10 bases left between them. Per germline, CDR1 MDHEN and CDR2 SYDVKM. The CDR3 totals 15 residues. DNA for the CDR3: TGTGCCAGCAGTTTAAGGGGCCTACCCTACAATGAGCAGTTCTTC. Amino acids: CASSLRGLPYNEQFF. Complete variable domain (other parts from reference TRBV28 and TRBJ2-1): DVKVTQSSRYLVKRTGEKVFLECVQDMDHENMFWYRQDPGLGLRLIYFSYDVKMKEKGDIPEGYSVSREKKERFSLILESASTNQTSMYLCASSLRGLPYNEQFFGPGTRLTVL.

This clone was detected only once. The V gene is TRBV11-3, the J gene TRBJ2-1, with 12 positions matching TRBD2. Losses at the gene ends were 2 bases for V and 3 bases for J; bases not matched to a gene: 11. Germline values: CDR1 SGHNT, CDR2 YENEEA. The CDR3 totals 19 residues. The CDR3 region is CASSLSYKTSGRFYNEQFF. DNA of the CDR3: TGTGCCAGCAGCTTATCCTATAAGACTAGCGGGAGATTCTACAATGAGCAGTTCTTC. Looking up the rest from reference TRBV11-3 and TRBJ2-1 gives the full variable domain: EAGVVQSPRYKIIEKKQPVAFWCNPISGHNTLYWYLQNLGQGPELLIRYENEEAVDDSQLPKDRFSAERLKGVDSTLKIQPAELGDSAVYLCASSLSYKTSGRFYNEQFFGPGTRLTVL.

The table lists this clone with a count of one. This rearrangement joins TRBV6-5 to TRBJ2-1; D unclear. This CDR3 is built from 15 residues. CDR1 is MNHEY and CDR2 is SVGAGI in the germline V gene. V was shortened by 2 bases and J by 0 bases, with 8 bases between the two germline ends. DNA for the CDR3: TGTGCCAGCAGTTACAAACCCTACTCCTACAATGAGCAGTTCTTC. This codes for CASSYKPYSYNEQFF.

This chain joins TRBV28 and TRBJ1-4; TRBD1 agrees at 8 bases. V was clipped by 3 bases and J by 8 bases; unmatched bases: 5. There are 14 residues in the CDR3. Germline loops: CDR1 MDHEN, CDR2 SYDVKM. The CDR3 nucleotides read TGTGCCAGCAGTTTGACAGGGGATTGGGAAAAACTGTTTTTT. This encodes CASSLTGDWEKLFF. Full variable domain (rest looked up from reference TRBV28 and TRBJ1-4): DVKVTQSSRYLVKRTGEKVFLECVQDMDHENMFWYRQDPGLGLRLIYFSYDVKMKEKGDIPEGYSVSREKKERFSLILESASTNQTSMYLCASSLTGDWEKLFFGSGTQLSVL.

The chain has TRBV27 and TRBJ2-3, with 9 bases lining up with TRBD2. V gave up 3 bases and J gave up 1 base; unmatched junction bases: 11. This CDR3 has 18 residues. Germline CDR1 is MNHEY and CDR2 is SMNVEV (reference sequence). The CDR3 DNA reads as TGTGCCAGCAGTTTCTTTGCGGGAGGGCCAAGTGGCACAGATACGCAGTATTTT. This codes for CASSFFAGGPSGTDTQYF.

The chain has TRBV5-4 and TRBJ1-2; tentative D call: TRBD1 (6 bases). Trimming took off 3 bases at V and 6 bases at J, with 15 bases between the two ends. From germline, CDR1 is SGHNT and CDR2 YYREEE (reference sequence). CDR3 length: 14 amino acids. The CDR3 region is CASSSAGGANGYTF. For the CDR3, the DNA is TGTGCCAGCAGCTCGGCGGGGGGCGCGAATGGCTACACCTTC.

V is TRBV5-5 and J is TRBJ2-1; 9 nucleotides align to TRBD1. V lost 3 bases and J lost 3; bases outside the gene matches: 4. Per the germline V gene, CDR1 is SGHKS and CDR2 is YYEKEE (reference sequence). The CDR3 consists of 15 residues. DNA of the CDR3: TGTGCCAGCAGCTCACAGGGGGCGGGCTACAATGAGCAGTTCTTC. Protein sequence: CASSSQGAGYNEQFF.

This clone appeared a single time. The chain joins TRBV7-8 to TRBJ1-2; the D is unclear. Germline CDR1 reads SGHVS; CDR2 reads FQNEAQ. This CDR3 has 12 amino acids. Trimming pared 3 bases from V and 4 bases from J, leaving 6 bases between. This CDR3 reads CASSFPGYGYTF. CDR3 in DNA: TGTGCCAGCAGCTTTCCGGGCTATGGCTACACCTTC.

The J gene is TRBJ2-1, the V gene TRBV27, with TRBD1 as a possible D gene (6 bases). Looked up from germline, CDR1 is MNHEY and CDR2 is SMNVEV (reference sequence). This CDR3 contains 13 residues. The germline V and J ends were trimmed by 2 bases and 6 bases, with 8 bases remaining between them. The CDR3 here is CASSLEDSNEQFF. The CDR3 coding sequence is TGTGCCAGCAGTTTAGAGGACAGCAATGAGCAGTTCTTC.